This TCR beta chain was retrieved from a study of Ad26.COV2.S vaccination and SARS-CoV-2 variants. Treatment in this sample: 19 received Ad26.COV2.S at low or high dose, single or two shots; about 5 received placebo; per-sample allocation not given. Collection of the samples took place on day 63 after the first injection of vaccine or placebo. In Boston, the donor was an adult between 18-55 years of age. Profiling relied on immunoSEQ multiplex PCR, and the TCRdb table lists in-frame clones only, not all of them. The sample holds some 290,000 clones, around four fifths seen once. The CDR3 runs to 16 residues. Trimming removed 4 bases from V and 4 bases from J; junction bases left unmatched: 8. The V gene's germline CDR1 is LNHDA and CDR2 SQIVND (reference sequence).

The genes are TRBV19 and TRBJ2-3; 10 nucleotides line up with TRBD2. The TCR comes from a person aged 18 to 59 who received the Ad26.COV2.S COVID-19 vaccine or a placebo. The sample here was peripheral blood, taken in a trial of Ad26.COV2.S vaccine versus placebo. The CDR3 spells CASSTQRGGPSDTQYF. Written as DNA, the CDR3 is TGTGCCAGTAGTACCCAGCGGGGGGGCCCCTCAGATACGCAGTATTTT. The whole variable domain, remainder taken from reference TRBV19 and TRBJ2-3, is DGGITQSPKYLFRKEGQNVTLSCEQNLNHDAMYWYRQDPGQGLRLIYYSQIVNDFQKGDIAEGYSVSREKKESFPLTVTSAQKNPTAFYLCASSTQRGGPSDTQYFGPGTRLTVL.